This T cell receptor beta chain was identified during a study of blood T cell repertoires in COVID-19. Generated by immunoSEQ multiplex PCR, the TCRdb table keeps only in-frame clones and is missing some. Here the sample spans about 420,000 clones, about 90% being singletons. Germline V gene lookup returns CDR1 LGHNT and CDR2 FRNRAP. CDR3 length: 13 amino acids. Trimming stripped 5 bases from V and 4 bases from J, with 11 bases between. This clone was seen a single time. This receptor was taken from a man aged 18 to 30 with COVID-19, enrolled during active disease. Specimen: peripheral blood. J is TRBJ1-1 and V is TRBV12-5; D is possibly TRBD1 (5 bases). CDR3 DNA: TGTGCTAGTGGTCAGGGATTAAGCACTGAAGCTTTCTTT. Residues: CASGQGLSTEAFF.